This TCR beta chain was captured by sequencing in a study of blood T cell repertoires in COVID-19. About the research overall: Samples came from the United States, Italy and Spain, spanning acute and convalescent COVID-19.

The CDR3 spans 19 residues. With V trimmed by 6 bases and J by 6 bases, 22 bases remained unmatched. Germline CDR1 LNHDA, CDR2 SQIVND (reference sequence). How the authors handled the data: Reference gene primer amplification in the assay estimated nucleated cell counts. Here immunoSEQ multiplex PCR was the method, and the copy in TCRdb shows in-frame clones only, minus some. V, J and clone size are those of that table, while D and trimming were read from the DNA. The table lists about 58,000 clones, about nine tenths of them singletons, with roughly an eighth in the top ten. The receptor's source is a woman aged 55-75 years with active COVID-19. The chain employs TRBV19 and TRBJ2-2; 7 bases align to TRBD2. Material: peripheral blood. The CDR3 coding sequence is TGTGCCAGTAGCGCAGGACTAGGTGGGGGAGTTGTTGGAGCCGGGGAGCTGTTTTTT. This gives the protein CASSAGLGGGVVGAGELFF. The full variable domain, in which reference TRBV19 and TRBJ2-2 provide the parts outside the CDR3, is DGGITQSPKYLFRKEGQNVTLSCEQNLNHDAMYWYRQDPGQGLRLIYYSQIVNDFQKGDIAEGYSVSREKKESFPLTVTSAQKNPTAFYLCASSAGLGGGVVGAGELFFGEGSRLTVL.